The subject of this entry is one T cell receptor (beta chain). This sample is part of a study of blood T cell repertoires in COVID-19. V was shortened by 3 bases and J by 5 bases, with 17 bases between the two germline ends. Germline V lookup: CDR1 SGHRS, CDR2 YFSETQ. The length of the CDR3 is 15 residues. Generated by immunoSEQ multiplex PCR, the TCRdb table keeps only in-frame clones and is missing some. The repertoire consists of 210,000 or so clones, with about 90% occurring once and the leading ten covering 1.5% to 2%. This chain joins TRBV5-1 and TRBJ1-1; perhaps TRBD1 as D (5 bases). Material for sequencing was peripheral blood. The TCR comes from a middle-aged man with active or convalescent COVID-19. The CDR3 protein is CASSSGAGSYTEAFF. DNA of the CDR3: TGCGCCAGCAGCTCCGGAGCAGGGTCGTATACTGAAGCTTTCTTT.